This T cell receptor (beta chain) was identified in a study of blood T cell repertoires in COVID-19. Study-wide context: The analysed material was cDNA or gDNA that came from T cells, B-cell-depleted T cells, or PBMCs.

Germline V lookup: CDR1 SGHKS, CDR2 YYEKEE (reference sequence). The CDR3 is 17 residues long. V shed 0 bases, J shed 7 bases, and the junction held 9 bases outside the gene matches. TCRdb's table, derived via immunoSEQ multiplex PCR, lists solely in-frame clones and lacks some. The table has around 190,000 clones, roughly four fifths seen once. The cohort comprised adults aged about 18 to 90 years residing in 20 to 25 US areas. Assignments of participants to cohorts depended upon their own reported clinical history. Sequenced input: PBMCs or T cells enriched from blood (not recorded which). The gene calls are TRBV5-5 and TRBJ2-1, with TRBD2 matching 11 bases. This sequence was found in a man between 35 and 55 years old who had recovered from COVID-19. This CDR3 reads CASSLASGRQAINEQFF. The CDR3 DNA follows: TGTGCCAGCAGCTTGGCTAGCGGGAGGCAAGCGATAAATGAGCAGTTCTTC.